This TCR beta chain was retrieved from a study of blood T cell repertoires in COVID-19 (dated by TCRdb to about 2020). Describing the broader study: Samples from collaborators originated in the United States, Italy and Spain and spanned both the acute and convalescent phases of COVID-19. The repertoires were made available in a free public database intended to serve as a resource for research on the immune response to SARS-CoV-2. Sample metadata almost always included a de-identified subject ID, COVID-19 status, age in years and sex. The dataset comprised deeply sampled blood TCRbeta repertoires from subjects exposed to, actively infected with, or recovered from COVID-19. The prospective study material was composed of cDNA or gDNA derived from T cells, B-cell-depleted T cells, or PBMCs. Where HLA class I and class II types were available, the types were taken from metadata supplied by the sample provider, not from assay-based typing. The samples were drawn from the first 160 participants of the ongoing ImmuneRACE study and from under 1,500 subjects provided by 6 global collaborators.

Findings and caveats that apply to the study as a whole: Clinical and demographic metadata were provided uncurated, with the amount varying by source and participant.

The junction carries 6 bases between V and J, which are trimmed by 0 bases and 9 bases respectively. The germline V gene (reference sequence) supplies CDR1 SGHNT and CDR2 YYREEE. Counted from cysteine to phenylalanine, this CDR3 has 12 amino acids. Of the read, only the CDR3 DNA is kept; its 36 bases are in frame from base 1. This clone was seen a few times. The target of this receptor is not known. Base-call qualities are not available, and no considerably larger clone is one nucleotide away. Whole blood was collected in K2EDTA tubes by collaborating institutions according to the institutions' own protocols. Collaborator samples were shipped for TCRbeta analysis as frozen whole blood, isolated PBMCs, or DNA extracted from either sample type. TCRbeta CDR3 regions were amplified from genomic DNA by means of the immunoSEQ Assay, a bias-controlled multiplex PCR. The study's processing was this. The number of nucleated cells in each sample was estimated from the amplification of reference gene primers within the assay. To quantify the absolute abundance of each unique TCRbeta CDR3 rearrangement, sequence reads were collapsed and filtered. For each sample, productive Simpson clonality was calculated by taking the square root of Simpson's diversity index across productive rearrangements. Held by TCRdb, this immuneACCESS table contains in-frame sequences only and omits some clones. Under half of the omission traces to an unresolved V gene where checked; the cause of the rest is unknown. The V and J calls and clone size were taken over from that table, and D and trimming were inferred from the DNA. Within this sample are approximately 68,000 clones, with around 85% of them counted one time only. Clones ranked in the top ten supply roughly 40% of the sample.

Here the chain combines TRBV5-4 and TRBJ2-2; the D gene assignment is ambiguous. This sequence was found in a woman older than 75 with active or convalescent COVID-19. Material: peripheral blood. The CDR3 corresponds to CASSLANRELFF. The nucleotide sequence is TGTGCCAGCAGCTTGGCCAACAGGGAGCTGTTTTTT.